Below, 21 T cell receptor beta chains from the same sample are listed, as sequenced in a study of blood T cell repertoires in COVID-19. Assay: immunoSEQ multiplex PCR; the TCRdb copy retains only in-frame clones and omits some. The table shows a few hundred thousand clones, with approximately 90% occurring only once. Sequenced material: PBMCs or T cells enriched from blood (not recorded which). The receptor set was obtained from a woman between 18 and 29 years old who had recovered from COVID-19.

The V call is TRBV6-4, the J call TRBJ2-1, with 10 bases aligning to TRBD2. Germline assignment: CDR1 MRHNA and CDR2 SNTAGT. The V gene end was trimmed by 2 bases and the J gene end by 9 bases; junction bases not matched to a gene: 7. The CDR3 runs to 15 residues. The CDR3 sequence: CASSDRASGGGEQFF. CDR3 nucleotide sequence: TGTGCCAGCAGTGACAGGGCTAGCGGGGGAGGTGAGCAGTTCTTC.

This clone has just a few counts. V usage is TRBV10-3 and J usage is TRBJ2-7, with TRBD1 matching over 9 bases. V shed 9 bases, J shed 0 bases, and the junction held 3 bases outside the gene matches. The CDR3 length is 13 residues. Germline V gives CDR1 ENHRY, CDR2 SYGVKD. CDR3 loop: CAIQGAASYEQYF. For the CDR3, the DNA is TGTGCCATACAGGGGGCTGCCTCCTACGAGCAGTACTTC.

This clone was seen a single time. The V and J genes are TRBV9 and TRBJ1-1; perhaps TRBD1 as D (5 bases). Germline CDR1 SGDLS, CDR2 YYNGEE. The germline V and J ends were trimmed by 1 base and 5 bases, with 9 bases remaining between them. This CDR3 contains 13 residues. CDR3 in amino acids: CASSVFQGTEAFF. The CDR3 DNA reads TGTGCCAGCAGCGTATTTCAGGGTACTGAAGCTTTCTTT.

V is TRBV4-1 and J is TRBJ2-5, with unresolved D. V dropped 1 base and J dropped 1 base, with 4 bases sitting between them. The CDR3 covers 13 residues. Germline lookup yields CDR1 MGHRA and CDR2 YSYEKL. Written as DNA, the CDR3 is TGCGCCAGCAGCCAAGGGGCCCAAGAGACCCAGTACTTC. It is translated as CASSQGAQETQYF.

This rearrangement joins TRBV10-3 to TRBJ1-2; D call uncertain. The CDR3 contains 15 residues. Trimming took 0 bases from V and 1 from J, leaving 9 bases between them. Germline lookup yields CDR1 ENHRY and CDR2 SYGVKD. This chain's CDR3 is CAISESKNSNYGYTF. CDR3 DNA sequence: TGTGCCATCAGTGAGTCGAAAAACAGTAACTATGGCTACACCTTC.

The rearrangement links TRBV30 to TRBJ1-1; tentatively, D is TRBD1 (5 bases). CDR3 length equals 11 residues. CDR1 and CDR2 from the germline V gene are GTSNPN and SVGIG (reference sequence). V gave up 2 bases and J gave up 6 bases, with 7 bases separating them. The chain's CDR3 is CAWSPGPEAFF. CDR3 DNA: TGTGCCTGGAGTCCAGGGCCTGAAGCTTTCTTT.

CDR3 in amino acids: CASSLVQRGYNEQFF. The CDR3 DNA sequence: TGTGCCAGCAGCTTGGTACAGCGGGGGTACAATGAGCAGTTCTTC. The chain joins TRBV5-4 to TRBJ2-1; 8 bases agree with TRBD2. The V gene end was trimmed by 0 bases and the J gene end by 4 bases; junction bases not matched to a gene: 3. CDR1 is SGHNT and CDR2 is YYREEE in the germline V gene (reference sequence). The CDR3 length is 15 residues.

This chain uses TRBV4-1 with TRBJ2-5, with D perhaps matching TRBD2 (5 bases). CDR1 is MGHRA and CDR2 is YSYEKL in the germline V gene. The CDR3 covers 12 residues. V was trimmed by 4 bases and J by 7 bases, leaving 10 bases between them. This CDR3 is CASSPGMATQYF. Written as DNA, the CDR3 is TGCGCCAGCAGCCCCGGGATGGCGACCCAGTACTTC.

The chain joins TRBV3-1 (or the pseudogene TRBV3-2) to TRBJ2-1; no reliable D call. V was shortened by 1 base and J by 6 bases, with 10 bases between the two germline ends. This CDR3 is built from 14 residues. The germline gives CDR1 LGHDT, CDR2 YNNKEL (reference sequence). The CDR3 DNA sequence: TGTGCCAGCAGCCAAGGCGCGCGGTTCAATGAGCAGTTCTTC. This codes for CASSQGARFNEQFF.

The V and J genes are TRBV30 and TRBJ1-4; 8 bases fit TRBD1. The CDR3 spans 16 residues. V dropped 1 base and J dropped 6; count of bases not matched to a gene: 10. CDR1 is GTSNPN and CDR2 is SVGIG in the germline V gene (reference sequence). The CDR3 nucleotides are TGTGCCTGGAGTGGACCAGGACAGGGTCTTTATGAAAAACTGTTTTTT. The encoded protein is CAWSGPGQGLYEKLFF.

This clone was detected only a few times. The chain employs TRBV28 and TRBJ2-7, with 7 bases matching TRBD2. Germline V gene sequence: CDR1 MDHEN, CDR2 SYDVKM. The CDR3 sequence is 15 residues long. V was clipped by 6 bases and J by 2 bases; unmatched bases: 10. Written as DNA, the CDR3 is TGTGCCAGCAGCCTCCACGCTAGCGGTACCTACGAGCAGTACTTC. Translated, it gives CASSLHASGTYEQYF.

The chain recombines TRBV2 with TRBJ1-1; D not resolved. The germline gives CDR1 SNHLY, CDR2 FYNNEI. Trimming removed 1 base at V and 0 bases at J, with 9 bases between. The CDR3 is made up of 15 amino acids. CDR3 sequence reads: CASSEGPGMNTEAFF. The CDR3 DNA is TGTGCCAGCAGTGAAGGCCCGGGAATGAACACTGAAGCTTTCTTT.

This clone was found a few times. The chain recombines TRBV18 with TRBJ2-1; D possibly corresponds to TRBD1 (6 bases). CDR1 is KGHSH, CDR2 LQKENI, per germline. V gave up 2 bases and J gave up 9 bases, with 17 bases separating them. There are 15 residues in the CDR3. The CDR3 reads CASSPGTPITSEQFF. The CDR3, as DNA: TGTGCCAGCTCACCAGGGACACCAATCACATCTGAGCAGTTCTTC.

Here the CDR3 reads CASSLLGNRGTGELFF. As DNA, the CDR3 is TGTGCCAGCAGCTTGTTAGGGAACAGGGGCACCGGGGAGCTGTTTTTT. The chain is built from TRBV5-8 and TRBJ2-2, with TRBD1 matching 7 bases. CDR3 length: 16 amino acids. Losses at the gene ends were 1 base for V and 4 bases for J; bases not matched to a gene: 7. Germline V CDR1 and CDR2: SGHTS, YDEGEE. The variable domain in full, completed from reference TRBV5-8 and TRBJ2-2, reads EAGVTQSPTHLIKTRGQQATLRCSPISGHTSVYWYQQALGLGLQFLLWYDEGEERNRGNFPPRFSGRQFPNYSSELNVNALELEDSALYLCASSLLGNRGTGELFFGEGSRLTVL.

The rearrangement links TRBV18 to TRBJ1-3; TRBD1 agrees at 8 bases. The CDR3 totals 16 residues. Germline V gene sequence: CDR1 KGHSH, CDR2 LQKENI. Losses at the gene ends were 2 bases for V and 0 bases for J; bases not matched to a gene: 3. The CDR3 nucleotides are TGTGCCAGCTCACCAAATCAGGGGGCCTCTGGAAACACCATATATTTT. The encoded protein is CASSPNQGASGNTIYF.

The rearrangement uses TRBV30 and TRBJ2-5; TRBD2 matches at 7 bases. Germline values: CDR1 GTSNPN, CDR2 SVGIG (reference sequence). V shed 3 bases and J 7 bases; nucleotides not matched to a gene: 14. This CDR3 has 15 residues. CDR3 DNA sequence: TGTGCCTGGAGCCACGGGGGGTTGAAGGCTGGGACCCAGTACTTC. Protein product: CAWSHGGLKAGTQYF.

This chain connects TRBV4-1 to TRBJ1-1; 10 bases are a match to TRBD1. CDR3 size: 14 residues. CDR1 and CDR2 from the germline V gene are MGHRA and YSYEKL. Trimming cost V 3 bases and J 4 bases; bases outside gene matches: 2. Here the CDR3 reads CASSQWDRGTEAFF. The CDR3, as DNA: TGCGCCAGCAGCCAGTGGGACAGGGGCACTGAAGCTTTCTTT.

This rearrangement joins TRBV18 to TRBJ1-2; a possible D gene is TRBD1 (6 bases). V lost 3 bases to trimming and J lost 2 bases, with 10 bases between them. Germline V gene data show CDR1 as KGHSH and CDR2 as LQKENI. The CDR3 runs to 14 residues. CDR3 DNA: TGTGCCAGCTCACCGGATGGACAGAACTATGGCTACACCTTC. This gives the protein CASSPDGQNYGYTF.

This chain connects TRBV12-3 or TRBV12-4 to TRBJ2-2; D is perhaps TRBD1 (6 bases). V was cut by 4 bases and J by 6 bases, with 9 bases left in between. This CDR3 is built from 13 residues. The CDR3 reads CASSSGVAGELFF. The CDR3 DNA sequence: TGTGCCAGCAGTTCAGGGGTCGCCGGGGAGCTGTTTTTT.

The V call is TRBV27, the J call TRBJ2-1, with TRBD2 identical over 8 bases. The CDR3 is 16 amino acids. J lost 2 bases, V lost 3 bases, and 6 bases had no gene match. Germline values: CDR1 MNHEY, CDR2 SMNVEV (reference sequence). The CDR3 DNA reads TGTGCCAGCAGTTTTATAGCGGGACGAGCCTACAATGAGCAGTTCTTC. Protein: CASSFIAGRAYNEQFF.

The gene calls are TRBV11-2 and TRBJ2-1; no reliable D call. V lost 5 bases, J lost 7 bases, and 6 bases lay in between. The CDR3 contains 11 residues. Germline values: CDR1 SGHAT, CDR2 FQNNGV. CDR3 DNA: TGTGCCAGCAGCGTCTTGAATGAGCAGTTCTTC. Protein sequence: CASSVLNEQFF.